One sample yielded the 25 T cell receptor beta chains listed below, sequenced in a study of blood T cell repertoires in COVID-19. Produced via immunoSEQ multiplex PCR; TCRdb's table is partial and in-frame only. The data hold approximately 350,000 clones, with approximately 89% observed a single time. The sample taken for sequencing was peripheral blood. Every receptor here comes from a woman younger than 30 who had recovered from COVID-19.

The chain carries TRBV6-5 and TRBJ1-1; maybe TRBD1 (6 bases). V was pared by 0 bases and J by 4 bases, with 9 bases between. Germline V lookup: CDR1 MNHEY, CDR2 SVGAGI. CDR3 length: 14 amino acids. The DNA of the CDR3 is TGTGCCAGCAGTTACTCGGGACAACTCACTGAAGCTTTCTTT. Protein: CASSYSGQLTEAFF.

V and J are TRBV5-4 and TRBJ2-7; 9 bases fit TRBD1. The J segment lost 2 bases and the V segment lost 4 bases, leaving 10 bases of the junction unmatched. The CDR3 covers 16 residues. Per germline, CDR1 SGHNT and CDR2 YYREEE (reference sequence). As DNA, the CDR3 is TGTGCCAGCAGCCGTGAACCGGGACAGGGTACCTACGAGCAGTACGTC. It is translated as CASSREPGQGTYEQYV.

J is TRBJ1-6 and V is TRBV2; a possible D gene is TRBD1 (6 bases). The CDR3 covers 15 residues. Trimming removed 7 bases from V and 7 bases from J, with 17 bases in between. Germline V CDR1 and CDR2: SNHLY, FYNNEI. The CDR3 loop reads CASTGGLGGNSPLHF. CDR3 sequence (DNA): TGTGCCAGCACCGGGGGGTTGGGGGGCAATTCACCCCTCCACTTT. The full variable domain, rest sourced from reference TRBV2 and TRBJ1-6, is EPEVTQTPSHQVTQMGQEVILRCVPISNHLYFYWYRQILGQKVEFLVSFYNNEISEKSEIFDDQFSVERPDGSNFTLKIRSTKLEDSAMYFCASTGGLGGNSPLHFGNGTRLTVT.

The V gene is TRBV5-1, the J gene TRBJ1-4; TRBD1 agrees at 7 bases. This CDR3 region has 17 residues. The V segment lost 0 bases and the J segment 0 bases; nucleotides outside the gene matches: 5. Germline-derived CDR1 and CDR2 are SGHRS and YFSETQ. The CDR3 DNA follows: TGCGCCAGCAGCTTGGCCGGGGACAGCGCAACTAATGAAAAACTGTTTTTT. It is translated as CASSLAGDSATNEKLFF.

V gene TRBV2 combines with J gene TRBJ1-4, with D possibly being TRBD1 (6 bases). Germline V gives CDR1 SNHLY, CDR2 FYNNEI. The CDR3 sequence is 14 residues long. The V and J ends lost 5 bases and 7 bases respectively, with 14 bases between them. CDR3 in amino acids: CASSPRGRGEKLFF. In DNA, the CDR3 is TGTGCCAGCAGTCCCAGGGGCAGGGGTGAAAAACTGTTTTTT.

This clone came up a few times. The gene calls are TRBV6-2 or TRBV6-3 and TRBJ2-3, with 12 bases aligning to TRBD2. The CDR3 totals 15 residues. The germline V gene encodes CDR1 MNHEY and CDR2 SVGEGT. V gave up 6 bases and J gave up 5 bases; unmatched junction bases: 6. CDR3 protein: CASSLLAGGVDTQYF. As DNA, the CDR3 is TGTGCCAGCAGCCTCCTAGCGGGAGGGGTAGATACGCAGTATTTT.

CDR3 sequence: CASSGGLAGANEQFF. Written as DNA, the CDR3 is TGTGCCAGCAGCGGCGGACTAGCGGGAGCCAATGAGCAGTTCTTC. This chain uses TRBV11-3 with TRBJ2-1; TRBD2 aligns across 13 bases. The germline V gene has CDR1 SGHNT and CDR2 YENEEA. J gave up 6 bases and V 5 bases, and 4 bases lay outside the gene matches. This CDR3 comprises 15 residues.

The genes are TRBV10-2 and TRBJ1-5, with TRBD1 identical over 8 bases. The germline V gene has CDR1 WSHSY and CDR2 SAAADI. Trimming removed 2 bases from V and 6 bases from J; junction bases left unmatched: 3. CDR3 length: 14 amino acids. CDR3 coding DNA: TGCGCCAGCAGTGAGGGACAGGGTAGTCAGCCCCAGCATTTT. Translated: CASSEGQGSQPQHF.

The chain uses TRBV12-5 and TRBJ1-5, with 7 bases that match TRBD1. The CDR3 is 16 amino acids. Germline loops: CDR1 LGHNT, CDR2 FRNRAP. Germline trimming cut 4 bases from V and 1 base from J; bases unmatched to any gene: 7. The CDR3 region is CASGWRPRGSNQPQHF. The CDR3 DNA reads TGTGCTAGTGGTTGGCGACCCAGGGGGAGCAATCAGCCCCAGCATTTT.

This chain links TRBV27 with TRBJ2-1, with 12 bases aligning to TRBD2. CDR3 length: 14 amino acids. The germline gives CDR1 MNHEY, CDR2 SMNVEV (reference sequence). Trimming cost V 10 bases and J 8 bases; bases outside gene matches: 9. CDR3 sequence reads: CATTGLAGKDEQFF. The CDR3 nucleotides read TGTGCCACCACTGGACTAGCGGGAAAGGATGAGCAGTTCTTC.

The chain couples TRBV3-1 (or the pseudogene TRBV3-2) to TRBJ2-3; TRBD2 aligns across 13 bases. CDR3 length: 18 amino acids. Unmatched junction bases numbered 6, after V lost 0 bases and J lost 3 bases. Germline loops: CDR1 LGHDT, CDR2 YNNKEL (reference sequence). The CDR3 nucleotides read TGTGCCAGCAGCCAAGACGCGGGGACTAGCGGGATAACAGATACGCAGTATTTT. Translation: CASSQDAGTSGITDTQYF.

The rearrangement joins TRBV5-8 to TRBJ1-3, with D unresolved. Per germline, CDR1 SGHTS and CDR2 YDEGEE. The length of the CDR3 is 13 residues. V dropped 3 bases and J dropped 0 bases, with 4 bases sitting between them. The CDR3 DNA reads as TGTGCCAGCAGCTCCCGCTCTGGAAACACCATATATTTT. This codes for CASSSRSGNTIYF.

The chain links TRBV9 to TRBJ2-1; 7 bases are a match to TRBD2. Per germline, CDR1 SGDLS and CDR2 YYNGEE. The V and J ends lost 0 bases and 4 bases, in that order; junction bases with no gene match: 4. The CDR3 totals 15 residues. CDR3 sequence reads: CASSVGGGPYNEQFF. The CDR3 DNA sequence: TGTGCCAGCAGCGTAGGGGGAGGGCCGTACAATGAGCAGTTCTTC.

V usage is TRBV12-3 or TRBV12-4 and J usage is TRBJ2-1, with D hard to call. CDR3 length: 13 amino acids. Trimming took off 4 bases at V and 10 bases at J, with 14 bases between the two ends. CDR3 sequence (DNA): TGTGCCAGCAGTTCCAGACTGTCCCGCGAGCAGTTCTTC. As protein: CASSSRLSREQFF.

The chain links TRBV5-1 to TRBJ2-2; 8 positions match TRBD2. CDR3 length equals 15 residues. The V gene end was trimmed by 0 bases and the J gene end by 5 bases; junction bases not matched to a gene: 3. The germline CDR1 and CDR2 sequences are SGHRS and YFSETQ. Here the CDR3 reads CASSLESSGTGELFF. CDR3 DNA sequence: TGCGCCAGCAGCTTGGAATCTAGCGGGACCGGGGAGCTGTTTTTT.

This clone has only one observation. The J gene is TRBJ1-2, the V gene TRBV10-3; D ambiguous. V was cut by 3 bases and J by 5 bases, with 19 bases left in between. This CDR3 is built from 16 residues. Germline loops: CDR1 ENHRY, CDR2 SYGVKD. Here the CDR3 DNA reads TGTGCCATCAGTGACACTACCTTAGATGGTGGTTATGGCTACACCTTC. Its protein is CAISDTTLDGGYGYTF.

The chain links TRBV29-1 to TRBJ1-1; 10 bases fit TRBD1. The V gene end was trimmed by 5 bases and the J gene end by 10 bases; junction bases not matched to a gene: 10. CDR3 length equals 13 residues. Per the germline V gene, CDR1 is SQVTM and CDR2 is ANQGSEA. The CDR3 coding sequence is TGCAGCGTTACCGGACAGGGGGTAAGGGGAGCTTTCTTT. This sequence encodes CSVTGQGVRGAFF.

The chain combines TRBV6-4 with TRBJ2-7; weak D call: TRBD1 (6 bases). The CDR3 is made up of 12 amino acids. Trimming removed 11 bases from V and 2 bases from J, with 13 bases in between. The germline gives CDR1 MRHNA, CDR2 SNTAGT. CDR3: CACQGRAYEQYV. Written as DNA, the CDR3 is TGTGCCTGCCAGGGGCGCGCCTACGAGCAGTACGTC.

The sample holds one count of this clone. The gene calls are TRBV2 and TRBJ2-1; TRBD2 matches at 11 bases. Germline trimming cut 3 bases from V and 8 bases from J; bases unmatched to any gene: 9. Germline CDR1 and CDR2: SNHLY and FYNNEI. CDR3 length: 16 amino acids. The CDR3 DNA is TGTGCCAGCAGTGATGACGCGGGACTAGCGGCCGATGAGCAGTTCTTC. It translates to CASSDDAGLAADEQFF. Supplemented by reference TRBV2 and TRBJ2-1, the full variable domain reads EPEVTQTPSHQVTQMGQEVILRCVPISNHLYFYWYRQILGQKVEFLVSFYNNEISEKSEIFDDQFSVERPDGSNFTLKIRSTKLEDSAMYFCASSDDAGLAADEQFFGPGTRLTVL.

The chain links TRBV6-2 or TRBV6-3 to TRBJ2-7; 7 bases match TRBD2. Losses at the gene ends were 5 bases for V and 0 bases for J; bases not matched to a gene: 7. This CDR3 region has 15 residues. CDR1 is MNHEY, CDR2 SVGEGT, per germline. DNA for the CDR3: TGTGCCAGCAGTCCACGCGGCGGGAGCTCCTACGAGCAGTACGTC. Translated, it gives CASSPRGGSSYEQYV.

V and J are TRBV6-5 and TRBJ1-6; TRBD1 aligns across 7 bases. This CDR3 region has 16 residues. Germline V CDR1 and CDR2: MNHEY, SVGAGI. V dropped 4 bases and J dropped 2; count of bases not matched to a gene: 5. The CDR3 DNA reads TGTGCCAGCAGTTCGCCGGGACAGCCCTATAATTCACCCCTCCACTTT. Its translation is CASSSPGQPYNSPLHF.

V and J are TRBV5-1 and TRBJ2-5, with 12 bases fitting TRBD2. Germline lookup yields CDR1 SGHRS and CDR2 YFSETQ. The CDR3 loop spans 18 amino acids. The J segment lost 4 bases and the V segment lost 0 bases, leaving 10 bases of the junction unmatched. The CDR3 protein is CASSLGVTSGRMGETQYF. The CDR3 DNA is TGCGCCAGCAGCTTGGGTGTTACTAGCGGGAGGATGGGAGAGACCCAGTACTTC.

The chain recombines TRBV9 with TRBJ2-1, with D perhaps TRBD2 (5 bases). V was shortened by 3 bases and J by 4 bases, with 17 bases between the two germline ends. The CDR3 spans 16 residues. The germline V gene has CDR1 SGDLS and CDR2 YYNGEE. The DNA for the CDR3 is TGTGCCAGCAGCGCCCCGCTGAGGAGCGGATACAATGAGCAGTTCTTC. Protein product: CASSAPLRSGYNEQFF.

This CDR3 reads CASKTGGRNQPQHF. The CDR3 region has the DNA TGTGCCAGCAAAACAGGGGGGCGCAATCAGCCCCAGCATTTT. The V and J genes are TRBV6-5 and TRBJ1-5; 8 bases fit TRBD1. Losses at the gene ends were 7 bases for V and 2 bases for J; bases not matched to a gene: 4. CDR3 length equals 14 residues. Germline V CDR1 and CDR2: MNHEY, SVGAGI.

The chain joins TRBV14 to TRBJ2-1, with D maybe TRBD2 (6 bases). CDR3 size: 15 residues. The germline V gene encodes CDR1 SGHDN and CDR2 FVKESK. V shed 1 base and J shed 5 bases, with 12 bases lying between them. For the CDR3, the DNA is TGTGCCAGCAGCCAAGGCAAAGCGGGTAACAATGAGCAGTTCTTC. Residues: CASSQGKAGNNEQFF.